Following are 19 T cell receptor beta chains from one sample sequenced in a study of T-cell memory formation after mild COVID-19. TCRdb recomputed calls from the 5' RACE reads with MiXCR, one row per CDR3 protein. The data show hundreds of thousands of distinct CDR3 sequences, around 15% seen once. The sequenced material came from PBMCs or a T cell subset sorted from them (not recorded which). These receptors all stem from a man aged 18 to 30 who had mild COVID-19 (a few samples of this study predate the infection). Cell type and time point are not known.

CDR3: CASSLAEGGLDGYTF. The CDR3 DNA reads TGTGCCAGCAGTTTAGCGGAGGGAGGGCTAGACGGCTACACCTTC. This sequence joins TRBV12-3 or TRBV12-4 and TRBJ1-2; no reliable D call. This CDR3 is built from 15 residues. V was trimmed by 0 bases and J by 8 bases, leaving 16 bases between them.

This clonotype was seen ten or more times. V and J are TRBV29-1 and TRBJ2-1; 9 positions agree with TRBD2. This CDR3 region has 15 residues. CDR1 is SQVTM, CDR2 ANQGSEA, per germline. V shed 6 bases and J 0 bases; nucleotides not matched to a gene: 6. CDR3 DNA: TGCAGCGTGGGGCGGGGGGGAAGCTCCTACAATGAGCAGTTCTTC. The encoded protein is CSVGRGGSSYNEQFF.

This clonotype was counted ten times or more. The V and J genes are TRBV15 and TRBJ2-3, with D unclear. Germline loops: CDR1 LNHNV, CDR2 YYDKDF (reference sequence). This CDR3 region has 15 residues. Trimming took 3 bases from V and 5 from J, leaving 15 bases between them. CDR3 amino acids: CATSSYTGLQDTQYF. The CDR3, as DNA: TGTGCCACCAGCAGTTATACGGGCCTCCAAGATACGCAGTATTTT.

The rearrangement links TRBV7-3 to TRBJ2-2; D ambiguous. Germline-derived CDR1 and CDR2 are SGHTA and FQGTGA. There are 12 residues in the CDR3. Trimming removed 5 bases from V and 6 bases from J, with 7 bases in between. CDR3: CASSEASGELFF. The CDR3 region has the DNA TGTGCCAGCAGCGAGGCCTCCGGGGAGCTGTTTTTT. Drawing the rest from reference TRBV7-3 and TRBJ2-2, the complete variable domain is GAGVSQTPSNKVTEKGKYVELRCDPISGHTALYWYRQSLGQGPEFLIYFQGTGAADDSGLPNDRFFAVRPEGSVSTLKIQRTERGDSAVYLCASSEASGELFFGEGSRLTVL.

V is TRBV5-1 and J is TRBJ1-6; TRBD1 might be the D (6 bases). The length of the CDR3 is 16 residues. Trimming left V 4 bases short and J 10 bases short, with 21 bases between. CDR1 is SGHRS, CDR2 YFSETQ, per germline. The CDR3 loop is CASSDSRGLGYSPLHF. Here the CDR3 DNA reads TGCGCCAGCAGCGACAGCAGGGGCCTCGGTTACTCACCCCTCCACTTT. The full variable domain, its missing parts supplied by reference TRBV5-1 and TRBJ1-6, is KAGVTQTPRYLIKTRGQQVTLSCSPISGHRSVSWYQQTPGQGLQFLFEYFSETQRNKGNFPGRFSGRQFSNSRSEMNVSTLELGDSALYLCASSDSRGLGYSPLHFGNGTRLTVT.

This clonotype was counted only a few times. The J gene is TRBJ2-3, the V gene TRBV9, with a tentative D call TRBD1 (7 bases). V was clipped by 2 bases and J by 0 bases, with 16 bases between them. This CDR3 is built from 17 residues. Germline V gene lookup returns CDR1 SGDLS and CDR2 YYNGEE. CDR3 DNA: TGTGCCAGCAGCGTGAGCGGGCAGGGGGGAAGCACAGATACGCAGTATTTT. Encoded protein: CASSVSGQGGSTDTQYF.

Of note for this clonotype: The conserved closing phenylalanine or tryptophan is absent in this CDR3, likely reflecting a read error. The DNA is omitted, as the CDR3 cannot be located on it reliably, and the CDR3 follows TCRdb's listing. This chain connects TRBV18 to TRBJ1-2. Germline V lookup: CDR1 KGHSH, CDR2 LQKENI. The CDR3 is 13 amino acids long, termini counted. Here the CDR3 reads CASSPVVWQYLHI.

This clonotype was seen a handful of times. The chain recombines TRBV12-3 or TRBV12-4 with TRBJ1-2, with 11 positions matching TRBD1. The CDR3 contains 14 residues. Trimming cost V 6 bases and J 7 bases; bases outside gene matches: 7. CDR3 DNA: TGTGCCAGCAGATCCTCCGGGACAGGGGGTGGCTACACCTTC. Protein product: CASRSSGTGGGYTF.

This clonotype was observed a handful of times. This sequence joins TRBV7-9 and TRBJ2-5; 7 bases fit TRBD2. V lost 3 bases, J lost 2 bases, and 6 bases stayed unmatched. Germline values: CDR1 SEHNR, CDR2 FQNEAQ (reference sequence). This CDR3 has 15 amino acids. In DNA form, the CDR3 reads TGTGCCAGCAGCTTGACCTCAGCGGGGCAAGAGACCCAGTACTTC. Amino acid sequence: CASSLTSAGQETQYF.

Many counts were recorded for this clonotype. This chain links TRBV6-1 with TRBJ2-5; the D call may be TRBD1 or TRBD2 (5 bases each). The CDR3 contains 15 residues. The ends were cut back, 0 bases at V and 1 base at J, with 9 bases in the middle. Germline V CDR1 and CDR2: MNHNS, SASEGT. The CDR3 loop is CASSEAEGTQETQYF. The CDR3 region has the DNA TGTGCCAGCAGTGAAGCAGAAGGGACCCAAGAGACCCAGTACTTC.

The rearrangement uses TRBV7-2 and TRBJ2-1; 7 bases map to TRBD2. J gave up 8 bases and V 4 bases, and 8 bases lay outside the gene matches. The CDR3 runs to 14 residues. The germline CDR1 and CDR2 sequences are SGHTA and FQGNSA. CDR3 sequence reads: CASSSPGEGYEQFF. Written as DNA, the CDR3 is TGTGCCAGCAGCTCCCCGGGGGAGGGCTATGAGCAGTTCTTC.

CDR3 bases: TGCGCCAGCAGCCAAGTGGGCGGGGGCACTGAAGCTTTCTTT. Encoded protein: CASSQVGGGTEAFF. The V gene is TRBV4-3, the J gene TRBJ1-1; possibly TRBD1 for D (5 bases). Germline CDR1 and CDR2: LGHNA and YSLEER. V lost 1 base, J lost 4 bases, and 10 bases lay in between. There are 14 residues in the CDR3.

This clonotype was counted only a few times. The V call is TRBV6-5, the J call TRBJ1-2; no reliable D call. Germline V gives CDR1 MNHEY, CDR2 SVGAGI. The ends were cut back, 2 bases at V and 0 bases at J, with 10 bases in the middle. This CDR3 is 15 amino acids long. The CDR3 nucleotides read TGTGCCAGCAGTTACGTGTCGGGGTCTAACTATGGCTACACCTTC. Protein: CASSYVSGSNYGYTF.

The chain uses TRBV12-3 or TRBV12-4 and TRBJ1-2, with 7 positions matching TRBD1. V lost 7 bases to trimming and J lost 3 bases; unmatched junction nucleotides: 11. The CDR3 contains 15 residues. The chain's CDR3 is CASTGGAGWDYGYTF. CDR3 in DNA: TGTGCCAGCACAGGGGGGGCAGGCTGGGACTATGGCTACACCTTC.

J is TRBJ1-2 and V is TRBV7-8; 12 nucleotides match TRBD1. Germline CDR1 is SGHVS and CDR2 is FQNEAQ. CDR3 size: 13 residues. V was pared by 1 base and J by 10 bases, with 1 base of the junction left unmatched. The CDR3: CASSLGDRGPYTF. As DNA, the CDR3 is TGTGCCAGCAGCTTAGGGGACAGGGGGCCCTACACCTTC.

CDR3 sequence reads: CASSFIRASGTYEQYF. DNA of the CDR3: TGTGCCAGCAGCTTTATACGGGCTAGCGGGACCTACGAGCAGTACTTC. This chain links TRBV12-3 or TRBV12-4 with TRBJ2-7, with 9 bases lining up with TRBD2. V was pared by 6 bases and J by 2 bases, with 11 bases of the junction left unmatched. CDR3 length equals 16 residues.

A single count supports this clonotype. As DNA, the CDR3 is TGTGCCAGCAGCTTATTGTCCGGGACAGGGCTTCGCAATCAGCCCCAGCATTTT. Protein product: CASSLLSGTGLRNQPQHF. The rearrangement links TRBV7-8 to TRBJ1-5, with 9 positions matching TRBD1. The CDR3 is made up of 18 amino acids. J gave up 2 bases and V 2 bases, and 10 bases lay outside the gene matches. CDR1 is SGHVS and CDR2 is FQNEAQ in the germline V gene.

This clonotype was detected a few times. The DNA for the CDR3 is TGTGCCAGCAGTGATTTCAGGGAACTGGGCACAGATACGCAGTATTTT. Translated, it gives CASSDFRELGTDTQYF. The genes are TRBV25-1 and TRBJ2-3; D may be TRBD1 (5 bases). Trimming left V 3 bases short and J 1 base short, with 14 bases between. Germline CDR1 MGHDK, CDR2 SYGVNS. The CDR3 has 16 residues. The full variable domain, its missing parts supplied by reference TRBV25-1 and TRBJ2-3, is EADIYQTPRYLVIGTGKKITLECSQTMGHDKMYWYQQDPGMELHLIHYSYGVNSTEKGDLSSESTVSRIRTEHFPLTLESARPSHTSQYLCASSDFRELGTDTQYFGPGTRLTVL.

The V gene is TRBV5-1, the J gene TRBJ1-2; 7 nucleotides line up with TRBD1. The CDR3 covers 13 residues. V was clipped by 0 bases and J by 5 bases; unmatched bases: 1. Germline V gives CDR1 SGHRS, CDR2 YFSETQ. CDR3 nucleotides: TGCGCCAGCAGCTTGGAACAGGGGTATGGCTACACCTTC. Amino acid sequence: CASSLEQGYGYTF. The full variable domain, in which reference TRBV5-1 and TRBJ1-2 provide the parts outside the CDR3, is KAGVTQTPRYLIKTRGQQVTLSCSPISGHRSVSWYQQTPGQGLQFLFEYFSETQRNKGNFPGRFSGRQFSNSRSEMNVSTLELGDSALYLCASSLEQGYGYTFGSGTRLTVV.